The 18 T cell receptor beta chains listed next were all sequenced from one sample in a study of T cell responses to AZD1222 COVID-19 vaccine. Clones were sequenced by immunoSEQ multiplex PCR, and TCRdb holds only the in-frame ones, with some missing. Of more than 95,000 clones listed, about 88% are singletons. This material consisted of peripheral blood, taken on day 0 of AZD1222 vaccination. These receptors came from an adult in good health.

The J gene is TRBJ2-5, the V gene TRBV2, with a tentative D call TRBD1 (5 bases). Germline V gene lookup returns CDR1 SNHLY and CDR2 FYNNEI. V lost 4 bases and J 5 bases, leaving 14 bases between the germline ends. This CDR3 region has 14 residues. The CDR3 loop reads CASSVGRGWETQYF. The CDR3 DNA reads as TGTGCCAGCAGTGTTGGTAGGGGTTGGGAGACCCAGTACTTC. The full variable domain, with the rest looked up from reference TRBV2 and TRBJ2-5, is EPEVTQTPSHQVTQMGQEVILRCVPISNHLYFYWYRQILGQKVEFLVSFYNNEISEKSEIFDDQFSVERPDGSNFTLKIRSTKLEDSAMYFCASSVGRGWETQYFGPGTRLLVL.

This rearrangement joins TRBV9 to TRBJ2-5; possibly TRBD1 for D (6 bases). The CDR3 extends over 15 amino acids. CDR1 SGDLS and CDR2 YYNGEE come from the germline V gene. V was pared by 0 bases and J by 5 bases, with 14 bases between. The CDR3 loop is CASSVDAGGQETQYF. The CDR3 DNA reads as TGTGCCAGCAGCGTAGACGCTGGGGGCCAGGAGACCCAGTACTTC.

This clone appeared once. J is TRBJ2-1 and V is TRBV5-1; perhaps TRBD2 as D (6 bases). The germline CDR1 and CDR2 sequences are SGHRS and YFSETQ. The CDR3 covers 13 residues. V was clipped by 2 bases and J by 5 bases, with 8 bases between them. CDR3: CASSLSGHNEQFF. Here the CDR3 DNA reads TGCGCCAGCAGCTTAAGCGGGCACAATGAGCAGTTCTTC.

This clone was seen a few times. This sequence joins TRBV18 and TRBJ1-5, with 7 bases matching TRBD1. V dropped 0 bases and J dropped 6; count of bases not matched to a gene: 8. The CDR3 is made up of 16 amino acids. CDR1 and CDR2 from the germline V gene are KGHSH and LQKENI. In DNA form, the CDR3 reads TGTGCCAGCTCACCACCGGGGGAGGGGGCGGGTCAGCCCCAGCATTTT. Residues: CASSPPGEGAGQPQHF.

The rearrangement joins TRBV25-1 to TRBJ2-1; D is possibly TRBD2 (5 bases). There are 10 residues in the CDR3. V gave up 10 bases and J gave up 7 bases, with 8 bases separating them. Germline-derived CDR1 and CDR2 are MGHDK and SYGVNS. The CDR3: CATGWNEQFF. In DNA form, the CDR3 reads TGTGCCACGGGATGGAATGAGCAGTTCTTC.

The CDR3 reads CAWSVRFQETQYF. CDR3 nucleotide sequence: TGTGCCTGGAGTGTTCGGTTCCAAGAGACCCAGTACTTC. The genes are TRBV30 and TRBJ2-5; D ambiguous. Trimming cost V 0 bases and J 1 base, with 6 bases left between them. Germline values: CDR1 GTSNPN, CDR2 SVGIG (reference sequence). The CDR3 consists of 13 residues.

The chain couples TRBV6-5 to TRBJ1-5, with 9 bases identical to TRBD1. The germline CDR1 and CDR2 sequences are MNHEY and SVGAGI. The CDR3 loop spans 15 amino acids. With V trimmed by 6 bases and J by 4 bases, 7 bases remained unmatched. Here the CDR3 DNA reads TGTGCCAGCAGCTCGACAGGGGGAAATAATCAGCCCCAGCATTTT. Its protein is CASSSTGGNNQPQHF.

V usage is TRBV9 and J usage is TRBJ2-5; D is unresolved. This CDR3 has 13 amino acids. Trimming pared 4 bases from V and 5 bases from J, leaving 12 bases between. The germline gives CDR1 SGDLS, CDR2 YYNGEE. The CDR3: CASSTNLMETQYF. CDR3 DNA sequence: TGTGCCAGCAGCACAAACCTCATGGAGACCCAGTACTTC.

The rearrangement links TRBV27 to TRBJ2-2; 7 nucleotides line up with TRBD1. Germline values: CDR1 MNHEY, CDR2 SMNVEV (reference sequence). V was clipped by 3 bases and J by 3 bases; unmatched bases: 7. The CDR3 consists of 16 residues. The CDR3 here is CASSLSGQTDTGELFF. For the CDR3, the DNA is TGTGCCAGCAGTTTGTCGGGACAGACAGACACCGGGGAGCTGTTTTTT.

V and J are TRBV18 and TRBJ1-5; 8 bases fit TRBD1. Trimming at V came to 3 bases and at J to 5 bases, leaving 12 bases not matched to a gene. This CDR3 has 17 residues. From germline, CDR1 is KGHSH and CDR2 LQKENI. CDR3 residues: CASSPRARQGTDQPQHF. The CDR3 nucleotides are TGTGCCAGCTCACCTCGGGCCAGACAGGGGACGGATCAGCCCCAGCATTTT.

V usage is TRBV5-6 and J usage is TRBJ1-2, with TRBD1 identical over 9 bases. Losses at the gene ends were 2 bases for V and 4 bases for J; bases not matched to a gene: 6. In germline, CDR1 is SGHDT, CDR2 YYEEEE. The CDR3 has 15 residues. CDR3 residues: CASSFGGTGIYGYTF. DNA for the CDR3: TGTGCCAGCAGCTTTGGTGGGACAGGGATCTATGGCTACACCTTC.

As regards this clone: At one boundary the junction diverges from the germline segment, which might be a read error. This sequence joins TRBV7-7 and TRBJ2-7, with TRBD2 identical over 13 bases. The germline V gene encodes CDR1 SSHAT and CDR2 FNYEAQ (reference sequence). The CDR3 has 17 residues. Here the CDR3 reads CASSSGLAGPLTGEQYF. The DNA of the CDR3 is TGTGCTAGCAGCTCGGGACTAGCGGGACCACTTACCGGCGAGCAGTACTTC.

The chain has TRBV27 and TRBJ2-7; possibly TRBD2 for D (5 bases). The CDR3 consists of 13 residues. Germline lookup yields CDR1 MNHEY and CDR2 SMNVEV (reference sequence). Trimming removed 6 bases at V and 0 bases at J, with 9 bases between. The CDR3 spells CASSFSDSYEQYF. DNA of the CDR3: TGTGCCAGCAGCTTTAGCGACTCCTACGAGCAGTACTTC.

This clone was seen once. The chain's CDR3 is CASGTYRQYNEKLFF. CDR3 nucleotide sequence: TGTGCCAGCGGCACTTACCGACAGTACAATGAAAAACTGTTTTTT. The chain couples TRBV2 to TRBJ1-4; D perhaps matches TRBD1 (5 bases). The CDR3 covers 15 residues. The V and J ends lost 8 bases and 5 bases respectively, with 18 bases between them. Germline V gene sequence: CDR1 SNHLY, CDR2 FYNNEI.

The chain employs TRBV5-1 and TRBJ1-6; TRBD1 is a possible D gene (5 bases). The CDR3 runs 18 residues. Germline CDR1 is SGHRS and CDR2 is YFSETQ. The ends were cut back, 0 bases at V and 5 bases at J, with 18 bases in the middle. CDR3 loop: CASSLGGNRNLNNSPLHF. In DNA, the CDR3 is TGCGCCAGCAGCTTGGGGGGGAATCGGAATTTAAATAATTCACCCCTCCACTTT.

A few counts support this clone. This chain links TRBV18 with TRBJ2-5, with TRBD2 matching over 14 bases. CDR3 length equals 16 residues. Germline lookup yields CDR1 KGHSH and CDR2 LQKENI. V lost 4 bases and J lost 3; bases outside the gene matches: 4. The CDR3 sequence: CASSRKGLAGEETQYF. The CDR3 DNA is TGTGCCAGCTCACGAAAGGGACTAGCGGGAGAAGAGACCCAGTACTTC.

This sequence joins TRBV13 and TRBJ2-7, with D possibly being TRBD2 (6 bases). Trimming removed 6 bases from V and 6 bases from J, with 15 bases in between. This CDR3 has 13 residues. The germline V gene has CDR1 PRHDT and CDR2 FYEKMQ (reference sequence). CDR3 sequence (DNA): TGTGCCAGCAGTCCCGAGGCGGGGCGCGAGCAGTACTTC. Protein sequence: CASSPEAGREQYF.

Points on this clone: This specimen includes other DNA sequences encoding the same CDR3. This sequence joins TRBV2 and TRBJ2-7; 10 positions match TRBD2. After removal of 9 bases from V and 1 base from J, the junction contained 9 bases not matched to a gene. This CDR3 spans 15 amino acids. CDR1 and CDR2 (germline): SNHLY, FYNNEI. DNA for the CDR3: TGTGCCAGTAGTACACCGACTAGCGGGTCCTACGAGCAGTACTTC. Translating gives CASSTPTSGSYEQYF. The complete variable domain, with remaining parts taken from reference TRBV2 and TRBJ2-7, reads EPEVTQTPSHQVTQMGQEVILRCVPISNHLYFYWYRQILGQKVEFLVSFYNNEISEKSEIFDDQFSVERPDGSNFTLKIRSTKLEDSAMYFCASSTPTSGSYEQYFGPGTRLTVT.